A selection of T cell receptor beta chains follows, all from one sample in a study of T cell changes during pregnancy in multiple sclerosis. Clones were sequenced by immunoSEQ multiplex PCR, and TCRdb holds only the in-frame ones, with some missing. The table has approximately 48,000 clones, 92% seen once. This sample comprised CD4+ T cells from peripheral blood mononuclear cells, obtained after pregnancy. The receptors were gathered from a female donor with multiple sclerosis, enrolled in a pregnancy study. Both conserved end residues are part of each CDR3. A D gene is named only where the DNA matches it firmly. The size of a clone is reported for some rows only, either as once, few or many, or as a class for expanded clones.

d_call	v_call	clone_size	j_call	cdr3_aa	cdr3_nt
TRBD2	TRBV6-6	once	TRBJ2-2	CASMTSGSRGELFF	TGTGCCAGCATGACTAGCGGGAGTCGCGGGGAGCTGTTTTTT
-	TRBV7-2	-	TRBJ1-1	CASSLESRVAFF	TGTGCCAGCAGCTTAGAATCCAGGGTAGCTTTCTTT
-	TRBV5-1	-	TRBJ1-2	CASHPANYGYTF	TGCGCCAGCCACCCAGCTAACTATGGCTACACCTTC
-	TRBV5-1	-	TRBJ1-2	CASSLAQGRNYGYTF	TGCGCCAGCAGCTTGGCGCAGGGGAGAAACTATGGCTACACCTTC
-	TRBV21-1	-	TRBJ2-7	CASSSSLAGFYYEQYF	TGTGCCAGCAGCAGCAGTCTAGCGGGTTTTTACTACGAGCAGTACTTC
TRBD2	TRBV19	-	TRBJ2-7	CASRQGLAQGEQYF	TGTGCCAGTAGGCAGGGACTAGCGCAGGGGGAGCAGTACTTC
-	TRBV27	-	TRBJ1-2	CASSFRLQGNYGYTF	TGTGCCAGCAGCTTCAGATTACAGGGTAACTATGGCTACACCTTC
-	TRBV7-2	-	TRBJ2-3	CASSLGGTDTQYF	TGTGCCAGCAGCTTAGGAGGGACAGATACGCAGTATTTT
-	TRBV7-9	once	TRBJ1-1	CASSPDGQRNTEAFF	TGTGCCAGCAGCCCAGACGGACAGAGAAACACTGAAGCTTTCTTT
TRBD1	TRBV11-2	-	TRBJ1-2	CASSLRQGGYGYTF	TGTGCCAGCAGCCTACGACAGGGGGGCTATGGCTACACCTTC
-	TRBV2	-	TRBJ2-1	CASSETSYNEQFF	TGTGCCAGCAGTGAAACGAGTTACAATGAGCAGTTCTTC
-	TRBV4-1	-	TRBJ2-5	CASSQWSGETQYF	TGCGCCAGCAGCCAATGGTCCGGGGAAACCCAGTACTTC
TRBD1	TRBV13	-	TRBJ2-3	CASSSWTGSTTDTQYF	TGTGCCAGCAGCTCTTGGACAGGGTCCACTACAGATACGCAGTATTTT
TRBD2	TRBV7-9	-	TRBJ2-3	CASSTPGLAGGLDTQYF	TGTGCCAGCAGCACTCCGGGACTAGCGGGAGGGTTGGATACGCAGTATTTT
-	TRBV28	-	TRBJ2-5	CASSLQYQETQYF	TGTGCCAGCAGTTTACAGTACCAAGAGACCCAGTACTTC
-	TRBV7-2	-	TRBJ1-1	CASSLLARQAYTEAFF	TGTGCCAGCAGCTTGCTAGCACGGCAGGCTTACACTGAAGCTTTCTTT
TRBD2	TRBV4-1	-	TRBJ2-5	CASSRKLAGEETQYF	TGCGCCAGCAGCCGCAAACTAGCGGGAGAAGAGACCCAGTACTTC
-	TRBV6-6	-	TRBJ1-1	CASSSHEGEAFF	TGTGCCAGCAGTTCCCATGAGGGTGAAGCTTTCTTT
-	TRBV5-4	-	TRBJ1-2	CASTPRLGDYGYTF	TGTGCCAGCACCCCTAGATTAGGGGACTATGGCTACACCTTC
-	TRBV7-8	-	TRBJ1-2	CASSLAGGGGYTF	TGTGCCAGCAGCTTAGCAGGGGGAGGGGGCTACACCTTC
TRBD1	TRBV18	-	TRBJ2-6	CASSPLAGGYGANVLTF	TGTGCCAGCTCACCACTGGCAGGGGGCTATGGGGCCAACGTCCTGACTTTC
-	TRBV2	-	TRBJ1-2	CASSDEALGRGGYTF	TGTGCCAGCAGTGACGAGGCCCTGGGAAGGGGCGGCTACACCTTC
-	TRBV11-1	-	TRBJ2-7	CASSWGMAGEGTYEQYF	TGTGCCAGCAGCTGGGGTATGGCAGGGGAAGGGACCTACGAGCAGTACTTC
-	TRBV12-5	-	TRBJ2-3	CASGLVLGGGYTDTQYF	TGTGCTAGTGGTTTGGTACTTGGGGGAGGATACACAGATACGCAGTATTTT